Presented here are 26 T cell receptor beta chains from one specimen sequenced in a study of T-cell reconstitution after alpha-beta-depleted transplantation in children. A TCRbeta library incorporating unique molecular identifiers was prepared. TCRdb re-called the PCR reads through MiXCR, storing one row per CDR3 protein. This sample has hundreds of thousands of distinct CDR3 sequences; about 12% occur once, and the top ten carry around 2.5%. Sample: PBMCs from the stem cell graft donor, taken from the stem cell graft. These receptors were obtained from a human donor who donated a stem cell graft to a child with acute lymphoblastic leukemia.

This clonotype was seen ten or more times. The chain couples TRBV12-3 or TRBV12-4 to TRBJ2-7; TRBD2 matches at 12 bases. With V trimmed by 7 bases and J by 12 bases, 10 bases remained unmatched. This CDR3 has 13 residues. The CDR3 sequence: CASKPGTSGYTYF. The CDR3 DNA follows: TGTGCCAGCAAACCCGGGACTAGCGGGTATACGTACTTC.

This clonotype has at least ten counts. V is TRBV28 and J is TRBJ2-2; the D call may be TRBD1 or TRBD2 (5 bases each). The CDR3 contains 16 residues. The V gene's germline CDR1 is MDHEN and CDR2 SYDVKM. The V end lost 5 bases, the J end lost 6 bases, and 19 bases lay between the germline ends. In DNA, the CDR3 is TGTGCCAGCAGTGTAAGGGACCGCCTAAAAGCCGGGGAGCTGTTTTTT. It encodes CASSVRDRLKAGELFF.

At least ten counts were recorded for this clonotype. CDR3 DNA: TGTGCCAGCAGCTTACGGACAGGGGGCACTGAAGCTTTCTTT. Translation gives CASSLRTGGTEAFF. The rearrangement links TRBV7-2 to TRBJ1-1, with TRBD1 identical over 10 bases. V trimming: 2 bases; J trimming: 4 bases; junction bases outside the gene matches: 1. Germline V gene lookup returns CDR1 SGHTA and CDR2 FQGNSA. This CDR3 comprises 14 residues. Full variable domain (rest looked up from reference TRBV7-2 and TRBJ1-1): GAGVSQSPSNKVTEKGKDVELRCDPISGHTALYWYRQSLGQGLEFLIYFQGNSAPDKSGLPSDRFSAERTGGSVSTLTIQRTQQEDSAVYLCASSLRTGGTEAFFGQGTRLTVV.

In regard to this clonotype: Just one base apart from a much larger clone, this may be a read error. The chain uses TRBV28 and TRBJ2-5, with D possibly TRBD1 on 7 matching bases. This CDR3 comprises 15 residues. Germline V lookup: CDR1 MDHEN, CDR2 SYDVKM. Here the CDR3 DNA reads TGTGCCGGCAGTGTGGAGGGGGCAACCCAAGAGACCCAGTACTTC. Amino acid sequence: CAGSVEGATQETQYF.

This clonotype was observed at least ten times. V gene TRBV9 combines with J gene TRBJ1-5; D gene uncertain. Germline V gene lookup returns CDR1 SGDLS and CDR2 YYNGEE. The CDR3 sequence is 13 residues long. The germline V and J ends were trimmed by 4 bases and 5 bases, with 10 bases remaining between them. CDR3 bases: TGTGCCAGCAGCCCCAGCGGCCATCAGCCCCAGCATTTT. Residues: CASSPSGHQPQHF. The full variable domain, rest sourced from reference TRBV9 and TRBJ1-5, is DSGVTQTPKHLITATGQRVTLRCSPRSGDLSVYWYQQSLDQGLQFLIQYYNGEERAKGNILERFSAQQFPDLHSELNLSSLELGDSALYFCASSPSGHQPQHFGDGTRLSIL.

This clonotype was counted ten times or more. This chain joins TRBV5-6 and TRBJ2-3; 11 bases match TRBD1. The junction had 10 bases not matched to a gene; V was cut back by 5 bases and J by 5 bases. The CDR3 contains 16 residues. Per germline, CDR1 SGHDT and CDR2 YYEEEE. CDR3 sequence reads: CASRRTGGEVIDTQYF. CDR3 DNA sequence: TGTGCCAGCAGAAGGACAGGGGGCGAAGTAATAGATACGCAGTATTTT.

Ten or more counts support this clonotype. The V gene is TRBV7-2, the J gene TRBJ1-3; D remains ambiguous. The CDR3 sequence is 17 residues long. Per germline, CDR1 SGHTA and CDR2 FQGNSA. V gave up 5 bases and J gave up 4 bases, with 21 bases separating them. The CDR3 sequence is CASSLPWRGVSGNTIYF. The DNA of the CDR3 is TGTGCCAGCAGCCTACCCTGGCGCGGGGTGTCAGGAAACACCATATATTTT.

This clonotype appeared many times. The chain couples TRBV6-5 to TRBJ1-1; D is ambiguous. Trimming shortened V by 5 bases and J by 5 bases, and 15 bases separated the two germline ends. Germline CDR1 MNHEY, CDR2 SVGAGI. The CDR3 has 14 residues. The CDR3 region has the DNA TGTGCCAGCAGTCCCTCGGGCCAGGCGACTGAAGCTTTCTTT. Encoded protein: CASSPSGQATEAFF.

Many counts were recorded for this clonotype. The gene calls are TRBV7-3 and TRBJ2-2; 7 bases are shared with TRBD1. The CDR3 is made up of 16 amino acids. From germline, CDR1 is SGHTA and CDR2 FQGTGA. V lost 2 bases, J lost 8 bases, and 11 bases stayed unmatched. The CDR3 is CASSLSGTVLQGELFF. The CDR3 coding sequence is TGTGCCAGCAGCTTATCCGGGACAGTCTTACAAGGGGAGCTGTTTTTT.

As for this clonotype: A much larger clone sits a single nucleotide away, making a read error possible. The chain couples TRBV7-2 to TRBJ1-5, with 7 nucleotides matching TRBD1. CDR1 is SGHTA, CDR2 FQGNSA, per germline. The CDR3 extends over 16 amino acids. V shed 5 bases and J 0 bases; nucleotides not matched to a gene: 7. The CDR3 here is CASSTQGVYSNQPQHF. The CDR3 DNA follows: TGTGCCAGCAGCACGCAGGGGGTCTATAGCAATCAGCCCCAGCATTTT.

This clonotype was seen repeatedly, ten times or more. The chain combines TRBV5-6 with TRBJ2-2, with D perhaps assigned TRBD1 or TRBD2 (5 bases each). The CDR3 loop spans 16 amino acids. Per germline, CDR1 SGHDT and CDR2 YYEEEE. The V and J ends lost 4 bases and 2 bases respectively, with 15 bases between them. The CDR3 loop reads CASSRDALLNTGELFF. DNA of the CDR3: TGTGCCAGCAGCCGGGACGCTTTACTAAACACCGGGGAGCTGTTTTTT.

This clonotype has more than one count but fewer than ten. The chain links TRBV19 to TRBJ2-1; 8 positions match TRBD2. Germline loops: CDR1 LNHDA, CDR2 SQIVND (reference sequence). The trim removed 5 bases at V and 7 bases at J, leaving 4 bases unmatched. The CDR3 runs to 13 residues. The CDR3 bases are TGTGCCAGTAGTGCGGGGGGCCGGAATGAGCAGTTCTTC. This codes for CASSAGGRNEQFF.

This clonotype was seen ten or more times. V gene TRBV28 combines with J gene TRBJ1-5; D is uncertain. Per the germline V gene, CDR1 is MDHEN and CDR2 is SYDVKM. The V gene lost 3 bases and the J gene lost 4 bases, with 1 base spanning the gap. The CDR3 has 11 amino acids. The CDR3 spells CASSFNQPQHF. DNA for the CDR3: TGTGCCAGCAGTTTTAATCAGCCCCAGCATTTT.

This clonotype was seen ten or more times. The V call is TRBV19, the J call TRBJ2-1; 9 bases map to TRBD1. The CDR3 runs 14 residues. Germline V CDR1 and CDR2: LNHDA, SQIVND (reference sequence). The trim removed 6 bases at V and 7 bases at J, leaving 7 bases unmatched. The CDR3: CASRQQGAGNEQFF. In DNA form, the CDR3 reads TGTGCCAGTAGGCAACAGGGGGCTGGTAATGAGCAGTTCTTC.

At least ten counts were recorded for this clonotype. This rearrangement joins TRBV11-2 to TRBJ2-3, with D perhaps TRBD2 (6 bases). From germline, CDR1 is SGHAT and CDR2 FQNNGV. CDR3 length: 14 amino acids. V was pared by 7 bases and J by 1 base, with 12 bases between. CDR3 DNA: TGTGCCAGCACCTTTAGCGGTGGCACAGATACGCAGTATTTT. Amino acids: CASTFSGGTDTQYF.

This clonotype was observed many times. This chain connects TRBV6-2 or TRBV6-3 to TRBJ1-5, with D perhaps TRBD1 (6 bases). Germline CDR1 MNHEY, CDR2 SVGEGT. CDR3 length: 15 amino acids. Trimming took 2 bases from V and 4 from J, leaving 12 bases between them. In DNA form, the CDR3 reads TGTGCCAGCAGTTACGACTTCACAGGGAATCAGCCCCAGCATTTT. It translates to CASSYDFTGNQPQHF.

The chain employs TRBV27 and TRBJ2-7; TRBD1 matches at 9 bases. CDR3 size: 15 residues. Trimming removed 6 bases from V and 1 base from J; junction bases left unmatched: 7. CDR1 is MNHEY and CDR2 is SMNVEV in the germline V gene (reference sequence). For the CDR3, the DNA is TGTGCCAGCAGCTACAGGGGGCCGGGATCCTACGAGCAGTACTTC. Its protein product is CASSYRGPGSYEQYF.

This clonotype occurred many times. This chain uses TRBV6-5 with TRBJ2-5; 11 positions agree with TRBD2. Germline loops: CDR1 MNHEY, CDR2 SVGAGI. The CDR3 totals 15 residues. Losses at the gene ends were 3 bases for V and 5 bases for J; bases not matched to a gene: 5. CDR3 residues: CASSYSSGGRETQYF. CDR3 sequence (DNA): TGTGCCAGCAGTTATTCTAGCGGGGGGCGTGAGACCCAGTACTTC.

This clonotype appeared many times. The chain joins TRBV28 to TRBJ2-7; the match to TRBD1 covers 7 bases. This CDR3 region has 15 residues. Trimming at V came to 2 bases and at J to 1 base, leaving 5 bases not matched to a gene. Germline CDR1 reads MDHEN; CDR2 reads SYDVKM. The CDR3 loop is CASSLRGPSSYEQYF. For the CDR3, the DNA is TGTGCCAGCAGTTTAAGGGGGCCTAGTTCCTACGAGCAGTACTTC.

This clonotype was recorded many times. The chain is built from TRBV28 and TRBJ1-6, with TRBD1 matching over 9 bases. The germline V gene encodes CDR1 MDHEN and CDR2 SYDVKM. V dropped 9 bases and J dropped 10; count of bases not matched to a gene: 10. The CDR3 spans 14 residues. The CDR3 protein is CASRRGTGRSPLHF. CDR3 sequence (DNA): TGTGCCAGTCGGAGGGGGACAGGGAGATCACCCCTCCACTTT.

Many counts were recorded for this clonotype. This sequence joins TRBV14 and TRBJ2-7; TRBD1 might be the D (6 bases). This CDR3 contains 15 residues. The germline V gene encodes CDR1 SGHDN and CDR2 FVKESK. Trimming removed 5 bases from V and 3 bases from J, with 17 bases in between. The CDR3 nucleotides are TGTGCCAGCAGCGCCCCGACAGGCCAACGCTACGAGCAGTACTTC. As protein: CASSAPTGQRYEQYF.

This clonotype was detected many times. The chain carries TRBV6-1 and TRBJ2-6, with TRBD1 as a possible D gene (6 bases). Germline V gene sequence: CDR1 MNHNS, CDR2 SASEGT. The CDR3 contains 15 residues. Trimming took off 5 bases at V and 2 bases at J, with 10 bases between the two ends. This CDR3 reads CASSRDIAGANVLTF. The CDR3 coding sequence is TGTGCCAGCAGTAGGGACATTGCTGGGGCCAACGTCCTGACTTTC.

The J gene is TRBJ2-3, the V gene TRBV6-1, with 8 bases matching TRBD1. This CDR3 has 15 residues. V dropped 7 bases and J dropped 3; count of bases not matched to a gene: 9. The V gene's germline CDR1 is MNHNS and CDR2 SASEGT. The CDR3 DNA reads as TGTGCCAGCAAACCCCTCGGACAGGGAACAGATACGCAGTATTTT. It encodes CASKPLGQGTDTQYF.

This clonotype has a count of ten or more. The chain combines TRBV5-1 with TRBJ2-3, with a possible D match to TRBD2 (6 bases). Germline V gives CDR1 SGHRS, CDR2 YFSETQ. V dropped 1 base and J dropped 6 bases, with 12 bases sitting between them. The CDR3 length is 14 residues. CDR3 sequence reads: CASSLFAGLDTQYF. CDR3 sequence (DNA): TGCGCCAGCAGCTTGTTCGCGGGGCTGGATACGCAGTATTTT.

This clonotype was seen many times. The rearrangement links TRBV6-1 to TRBJ2-3; TRBD1 matches at 8 bases. Trimming at V came to 6 bases and at J to 3 bases, leaving 8 bases not matched to a gene. The CDR3 consists of 15 residues. CDR1 MNHNS and CDR2 SASEGT come from the germline V gene. Here the CDR3 DNA reads TGTGCCAGCAGGGACAGGGTTGAATGGACAGATACGCAGTATTTT. Its protein product is CASRDRVEWTDTQYF.

In its sample, this clonotype was seen many times. The chain combines TRBV20-1 with TRBJ2-5; D is unclear. The CDR3 contains 13 residues. Germline CDR1 is DFQATT and CDR2 is SNEGSKA (reference sequence). Trimming took off 4 bases at V and 1 base at J, with 10 bases between the two ends. CDR3 protein: CSAIRHPQETQYF. The DNA of the CDR3 is TGCAGTGCTATAAGACATCCCCAAGAGACCCAGTACTTC.